A selection of T cell receptor beta chains follows, all from one sample in a study of spatial heterogeneity in lung cancer. TCRdb re-derived calls from the 5' RACE reads in MiXCR, one entry per CDR3 protein. The table includes about 8,100 distinct CDR3 sequences, roughly 5% detected once. The source was lung tumor tissue, collected at surgery. These receptors all stem from a male donor with early-stage non-small cell lung cancer. The CDR3 runs from the conserved cysteine through the conserved F or W. The order of the fields is V gene, D gene, J gene, clone size, CDR3 protein, CDR3 DNA. D genes are given only for firm matches. Rows give clone size only sometimes, using once, few, many, or a class for an expanded clone.

V: TRBV24-1
D: TRBD2
J: TRBJ2-2
size: medium-sized
CDR3: CATSDPLGGENTGELFF
DNA: TGTGCCACCAGTGATCCGCTGGGGGGGGAGAACACCGGGGAGCTGTTTTTT

V: TRBV12-3/TRBV12-4
D: TRBD2
J: TRBJ2-2
size: medium-sized
CDR3: CASSLAGTSAGELFF
DNA: TGTGCCAGCAGTCTCGCCGGGACTAGCGCCGGGGAGCTGTTTTTT

V: TRBV6-5
D: TRBD1
J: TRBJ1-6
size: many
CDR3: CASSYDRGNNSPLHF
DNA: TGTGCCAGCAGTTACGACAGGGGGAATAATTCACCCCTCCACTTT

V: TRBV9
D: NA
J: TRBJ2-3
size: few
CDR3: CASISEPTDTQYF
DNA: TGTGCCAGCATTAGCGAACCCACAGATACGCAGTATTTT

V: TRBV27
D: NA
J: TRBJ1-5
size: many
CDR3: CASSLMGRNQPQHF
DNA: TGTGCCAGCAGTTTGATGGGGCGCAATCAGCCCCAGCATTTT

V: TRBV7-2
D: NA
J: TRBJ2-7
size: many
CDR3: CASSSGTHEQYF
DNA: TGTGCCAGCAGCTCGGGGACCCACGAGCAGTACTTC

V: TRBV5-1
D: NA
J: TRBJ2-1
size: many
CDR3: CASSLRVSYNEQFF
DNA: TGCGCCAGCAGCCTCAGGGTTTCCTACAATGAGCAGTTCTTC

V: TRBV15
D: NA
J: TRBJ1-5
size: many
CDR3: CATSRDLDGNSNQPQHF
DNA: TGTGCCACCAGCAGAGATCTCGACGGAAATAGCAATCAGCCCCAGCATTTT

V: TRBV11-2
D: TRBD2
J: TRBJ2-1
size: many
CDR3: CASSPRALLAGETYNEQFF
DNA: TGTGCCAGCAGCCCACGGGCACTGCTAGCGGGGGAGACCTACAATGAGCAGTTCTTC

V: TRBV5-1
D: NA
J: TRBJ1-1
size: many
CDR3: CASRIFPWGNTEAFF
DNA: TGCGCCAGCAGGATTTTTCCTTGGGGGAACACTGAAGCTTTCTTT

V: TRBV6-6
D: NA
J: TRBJ2-3
size: medium-sized
CDR3: CASSSEGVSTDTQYF
DNA: TGTGCCAGCAGCTCCGAAGGAGTCAGCACAGATACGCAGTATTTT

V: TRBV18
D: NA
J: TRBJ2-1
size: many
CDR3: CASSPGGSDYNEQFF
DNA: TGTGCCAGCTCACCAGGGGGATCTGACTACAATGAGCAGTTCTTC

V: TRBV7-9
D: TRBD2
J: TRBJ2-1
size: many
CDR3: CASSFDGTSGSFTYNEQFF
DNA: TGTGCCAGCAGCTTTGACGGGACTAGCGGGAGTTTCACCTACAATGAGCAGTTCTTC

V: TRBV20-1
D: NA
J: TRBJ1-2
size: many
CDR3: CSARYHDRHGYTF
DNA: TGCAGTGCTAGATACCATGACAGGCATGGCTACACCTTC

V: TRBV27
D: TRBD1
J: TRBJ2-7
size: many
CDR3: CASSIQQGVSYEQYF
DNA: TGTGCCAGCAGTATACAACAGGGGGTCTCCTACGAGCAGTACTTC

V: TRBV11-2
D: NA
J: TRBJ2-7
size: many
CDR3: CASSLVGDPSYEQYF
DNA: TGTGCCAGCAGCTTAGTGGGGGATCCTTCCTACGAGCAGTACTTC

V: TRBV13
D: TRBD1
J: TRBJ1-6
size: many
CDR3: CASSTGGLSSYNSPLHF
DNA: TGTGCCAGCAGCACAGGGGGTTTAAGCTCCTATAATTCACCCCTCCACTTT

V: TRBV10-1
D: TRBD2
J: TRBJ2-7
size: many
CDR3: CASSESLAGKTYEQYF
DNA: TGCGCCAGCAGTGAGTCCTTAGCGGGGAAAACCTACGAGCAGTACTTC

V: TRBV2
D: NA
J: TRBJ2-7
size: NA
CDR3: CASRTDTSYEQYF
DNA: TGTGCCAGCAGAACCGACACCTCCTACGAGCAGTACTTC

V: TRBV11-2
D: NA
J: TRBJ2-1
size: many
CDR3: CASSLGGSWINEQFF
DNA: TGTGCCAGCAGCTTAGGAGGTAGCTGGATCAATGAGCAGTTCTTC

V: TRBV20-1
D: NA
J: TRBJ2-5
size: many
CDR3: CSARYINQETQYF
DNA: TGCAGTGCTAGGTACATAAATCAAGAGACCCAGTACTTC

V: TRBV6-1
D: TRBD1
J: TRBJ1-5
size: few
CDR3: CASRYRGHGLYSNQPQHF
DNA: TGTGCCAGCAGGTACAGGGGGCACGGACTATATAGCAATCAGCCCCAGCATTTT

V: TRBV5-1
D: NA
J: TRBJ2-3
size: many
CDR3: CASREVRGTDTQYF
DNA: TGCGCCAGCAGAGAGGTGAGGGGCACAGATACGCAGTATTTT

V: TRBV19
D: NA
J: TRBJ1-2
size: many
CDR3: CASSLQWPLNPNYGYTF
DNA: TGTGCCAGTAGCTTGCAATGGCCGTTAAATCCTAACTATGGCTACACCTTC

V: TRBV5-1
D: TRBD2
J: TRBJ2-1
size: many
CDR3: CASSPRGGNNEQFF
DNA: TGCGCCAGCAGCCCCCGGGGGGGAAACAATGAGCAGTTCTTC

V: TRBV9
D: NA
J: TRBJ2-3
size: many
CDR3: CASSPLMAGTDTQYF
DNA: TGTGCCAGCAGCCCCCTCATGGCGGGCACAGATACGCAGTATTTT

V: TRBV7-7
D: TRBD1
J: TRBJ2-5
size: medium-sized
CDR3: CASSLDRDETQYF
DNA: TGTGCTAGCAGCTTGGACAGGGACGAGACCCAGTACTTC

V: TRBV5-4
D: NA
J: TRBJ2-5
size: medium-sized
CDR3: CASSLKVVETQYF
DNA: TGTGCCAGCAGCTTGAAAGTGGTCGAGACCCAGTACTTC

V: TRBV3-1
D: NA
J: TRBJ1-5
size: many
CDR3: CASSQVRNQPQHF
DNA: TGTGCCAGCAGCCAAGTACGCAATCAGCCCCAGCATTTT

V: TRBV20-1
D: TRBD2
J: TRBJ2-1
size: many
CDR3: CSAPLGLAGPLGEQFF
DNA: TGCAGTGCCCCCCTGGGACTAGCGGGCCCCCTAGGAGAGCAGTTCTTC

V: TRBV10-1
D: NA
J: TRBJ1-1
size: many
CDR3: CASSEKSRAAFF
DNA: TGCGCCAGCAGTGAAAAGTCCCGCGCAGCTTTCTTT

V: TRBV6-1
D: NA
J: TRBJ2-2
size: many
CDR3: CASSEVPWEWTGELFF
DNA: TGTGCCAGCAGTGAAGTCCCCTGGGAGTGGACCGGGGAGCTGTTTTTT

V: TRBV5-1
D: TRBD2
J: TRBJ2-1
size: many
CDR3: CASTGSTSGLSGEQFF
DNA: TGCGCCAGCACCGGATCGACTAGCGGCCTATCCGGTGAGCAGTTCTTC

V: TRBV7-9
D: NA
J: TRBJ2-7
size: NA
CDR3: CASTTDSTYEQYF
DNA: TGTGCCAGCACCACGGACAGTACCTACGAGCAGTACTTC

V: TRBV13
D: NA
J: TRBJ2-5
size: many
CDR3: CASSLGGGHQETQYF
DNA: TGTGCCAGCAGCTTAGGGGGAGGCCATCAAGAGACCCAGTACTTC

V: TRBV29-1
D: TRBD1
J: TRBJ2-3
size: many
CDR3: CSVGGTGVLSTDTQYF
DNA: TGCAGCGTTGGGGGGACAGGGGTTCTTAGCACAGATACGCAGTATTTT

V: TRBV29-1
D: NA
J: TRBJ1-1
size: medium-sized
CDR3: CSVAQGPEAFF
DNA: TGCAGCGTTGCCCAGGGCCCTGAAGCTTTCTTT

V: TRBV4-2
D: NA
J: TRBJ2-5
size: medium-sized
CDR3: CASSLGGPRATQYF
DNA: TGTGCCAGCAGCTTAGGTGGGCCCCGTGCGACCCAGTACTTC